The 17 T cell receptor beta chains given below trace back to one sample, sequenced in a study of PD-1 blockade in classical Hodgkin lymphoma (dated by TCRdb to the early 2020s). Receptors were amplified or captured by the immunoSEQ multiplex PCR assay. In its TCRdb copy, this immuneACCESS table keeps in-frame sequences only and misses some clones. Where compared with another copy, unresolved V genes explain less than half of these, and the others have no known cause. The sample contains more than 90,000 clones, around four fifths of them found a single time. In total, the top ten clones hold about 9.4% of the sample. In the paper's terms, the time point label means: cycle 4 day 1 (C4D1), after more than 5 weeks of nivolumab. All trial patients had relapsed after autologous stem cell transplantation, with cohorts A, B and C differing in prior brentuximab vedotin exposure. Specimen: peripheral blood mononuclear cells (PBMCs), collected before the fourth cycle of nivolumab. Receptors were obtained from a human donor with classical Hodgkin lymphoma.

The rearrangement links TRBV19 to TRBJ2-6, with D hard to call. CDR3 length: 16 amino acids. CDR1 and CDR2 from the germline V gene are LNHDA and SQIVND (reference sequence). V lost 3 bases and J lost 0, with 9 bases in between. The CDR3 sequence: CASSIVGDSGANVLTF. In DNA form, the CDR3 reads TGTGCCAGTAGTATTGTCGGAGACTCTGGGGCCAACGTCCTGACTTTC. Looking up the rest from reference TRBV19 and TRBJ2-6 gives the full variable domain: DGGITQSPKYLFRKEGQNVTLSCEQNLNHDAMYWYRQDPGQGLRLIYYSQIVNDFQKGDIAEGYSVSREKKESFPLTVTSAQKNPTAFYLCASSIVGDSGANVLTFGAGSRLTVL.

CDR3 bases: TGTGCCAGCTTCCGGAGGGAGGTGTTTACTGAAGCTTTCTTT. Amino acid sequence: CASFRREVFTEAFF. J is TRBJ1-1 and V is TRBV6-6; D is uncertain. The V gene's germline CDR1 is MNHNY and CDR2 SVGAGI (reference sequence). Trimming pared 8 bases from V and 5 bases from J, leaving 18 bases between. The CDR3 is 14 amino acids.

This sequence joins TRBV7-9 and TRBJ1-5; no firm D call. Trimming left V 1 base short and J 10 bases short, with 8 bases between. Looked up from germline, CDR1 is SEHNR and CDR2 is FQNEAQ (reference sequence). CDR3 length: 12 residues. The CDR3 DNA follows: TGTGCCAGCAGCTTAGACCGGTCCCCCCAGCATTTT. Translation gives CASSLDRSPQHF.

V usage is TRBV4-2 and J usage is TRBJ1-5, with unresolved D. CDR1 LGHNA and CDR2 YNFKEQ come from the germline V gene. V lost 2 bases to trimming and J lost 2 bases, with 16 bases between them. There are 17 residues in the CDR3. For the CDR3, the DNA is TGTGCCAGCAGCCAACGAGACCTCCCCGGAGGCAATCAGCCCCAGCATTTT. Translated: CASSQRDLPGGNQPQHF.

The table lists this clone with a count of one. The rearrangement joins TRBV19 to TRBJ2-1; a possible D gene is TRBD2 (5 bases). Per the germline V gene, CDR1 is LNHDA and CDR2 is SQIVND (reference sequence). V was cut by 2 bases and J by 4 bases, with 15 bases left in between. The length of the CDR3 is 16 residues. CDR3 DNA: TGTGCCAGTAGTATAAAGTTTGCCGGGATGTACAATGAGCAGTTCTTC. Its translation: CASSIKFAGMYNEQFF.

The chain couples TRBV6-5 to TRBJ1-2; 9 nucleotides agree with TRBD1. The CDR3 has 14 amino acids. Germline values: CDR1 MNHEY, CDR2 SVGAGI. Germline trimming cut 6 bases from V and 3 bases from J; bases unmatched to any gene: 5. DNA for the CDR3: TGTGCCAGCAGGCCGGGACAGGGAGACTATGGCTACACCTTC. As protein: CASRPGQGDYGYTF.

This sequence joins TRBV28 and TRBJ2-1; 8 nucleotides match TRBD1. The V gene's germline CDR1 is MDHEN and CDR2 SYDVKM. This CDR3 region has 16 residues. With 2 bases clipped from V and 4 bases from J, the junction kept 7 bases outside the gene matches. CDR3 sequence (DNA): TGTGCCAGCAGTTTACCTCAGGGGGCGGGTTACAATGAGCAGTTCTTC. This gives the protein CASSLPQGAGYNEQFF.

CDR3 DNA sequence: TGTGCCAGCAGTAGAAGGTACCAAGAGACCCAGTACTTC. It translates to CASSRRYQETQYF. V gene TRBV6-5 combines with J gene TRBJ2-5, with D hard to call. Germline V gene sequence: CDR1 MNHEY, CDR2 SVGAGI. The CDR3 has 13 amino acids. Trimming cost V 5 bases and J 0 bases, with 7 bases left between them.

The rearrangement uses TRBV28 and TRBJ1-2; unclear D gene. The CDR3 spans 14 residues. Trimming took 10 bases from V and 1 from J, leaving 16 bases between them. Germline loops: CDR1 MDHEN, CDR2 SYDVKM. CDR3 in amino acids: CAIRFPHRNYGYTF. The CDR3 DNA reads TGTGCCATCCGCTTCCCTCATCGTAACTATGGCTACACCTTC.

The V and J genes are TRBV6-6 and TRBJ2-7; no clear D. Trimming stripped 0 bases from V and 6 bases from J, with 9 bases between. The germline V gene has CDR1 MNHNY and CDR2 SVGAGI (reference sequence). The CDR3 length is 13 residues. CDR3 sequence reads: CASSYSGSSEQYF. The CDR3 nucleotides are TGTGCCAGCAGTTACTCGGGCAGCAGCGAGCAGTACTTC.

This clone has a single count. The gene calls are TRBV7-9 and TRBJ2-3, with TRBD2 identical over 8 bases. The CDR3 spans 15 residues. Germline loops: CDR1 SEHNR, CDR2 FQNEAQ (reference sequence). Trimming cost V 8 bases and J 3 bases; bases outside gene matches: 10. The CDR3 DNA is TGTGCCAGCGCGCTTGTCTCTAGCGGGACAGATACGCAGTATTTT. Protein: CASALVSSGTDTQYF.

V and J are TRBV27 and TRBJ1-4, with 10 positions matching TRBD1. CDR3 length equals 15 residues. Trimming cost V 4 bases and J 5 bases; bases outside gene matches: 4. Germline loops: CDR1 MNHEY, CDR2 SMNVEV (reference sequence). CDR3 nucleotides: TGTGCCAGCAGTTCTCGGACAGGGGGGAATGAAAAACTGTTTTTT. Encoded protein: CASSSRTGGNEKLFF. Supplemented by reference TRBV27 and TRBJ1-4, the full variable domain reads EAQVTQNPRYLITVTGKKLTVTCSQNMNHEYMSWYRQDPGLGLRQIYYSMNVEVTDKGDVPEGYKVSRKEKRNFPLILESPSPNQTSLYFCASSSRTGGNEKLFFGSGTQLSVL.

This clone was counted only a few times. Other DNA sequences from this sample encode an identical CDR3 as well. The CDR3 here is CASSPGDGYTF. The CDR3 DNA reads as TGTGCCAGCTCACCGGGGGATGGCTACACCTTC. The chain employs TRBV18 and TRBJ1-2; a possible D gene is TRBD1 (5 bases). Germline CDR1 and CDR2: KGHSH and LQKENI. The CDR3 loop spans 11 amino acids. V was trimmed by 3 bases and J by 6 bases, leaving 5 bases between them.

This rearrangement joins TRBV5-5 to TRBJ2-7; D is perhaps TRBD1 (5 bases). Germline CDR1 and CDR2: SGHKS and YYEKEE (reference sequence). V lost 5 bases and J 3 bases, leaving 9 bases between the germline ends. This CDR3 contains 12 residues. CDR3 sequence (DNA): TGTGCCAGCAGTCAGCAGGGCTACGAGCAGTACTTC. Encoded protein: CASSQQGYEQYF.

V gene TRBV11-2 combines with J gene TRBJ2-3; a possible D gene is TRBD1 (6 bases). The CDR3 has 17 amino acids. Trimming shortened V by 1 base and J by 0 bases, and 14 bases separated the two germline ends. The V gene's germline CDR1 is SGHAT and CDR2 FQNNGV. DNA for the CDR3: TGTGCCAGCAGCTTAGGAAGCCTCAGGGGAAGCACAGATACGCAGTATTTT. Its translation: CASSLGSLRGSTDTQYF.

The rearrangement links TRBV6-6 to TRBJ1-5; D possibly corresponds to TRBD1 (6 bases). V lost 2 bases to trimming and J lost 10 bases, with 12 bases between them. The CDR3 has 13 residues. Germline V CDR1 and CDR2: MNHNY, SVGAGI (reference sequence). CDR3 in DNA: TGTGCCAGCAGTTACGAACAGGGAGTCCCCCAGCATTTT. Amino acid sequence: CASSYEQGVPQHF.

In this sample, this clone turned up a few times. The rearrangement joins TRBV7-9 to TRBJ1-4; D remains ambiguous. The CDR3 totals 12 residues. V dropped 5 bases and J dropped 8 bases, with 9 bases sitting between them. From germline, CDR1 is SEHNR and CDR2 FQNEAQ (reference sequence). The CDR3 DNA is TGTGCCAGCAGCCCTTTGGTGGAAAAACTGTTTTTT. Translating gives CASSPLVEKLFF.